Listed below are T cell receptor beta chains from one sample, sequenced in a study of blood T cell repertoires in COVID-19. Repertoires were generated with immunoSEQ multiplex PCR, while TCRdb's copy carries only in-frame clones and drops some. The sample holds roughly 200,000 clones, roughly 80% seen once. The sample consisted of peripheral blood. These receptors were obtained from a woman aged 80 or over with COVID-19, enrolled during active disease. Each CDR3 is given with its conserved first and last residue. D genes are given only for firm matches.

v_call	d_call	cdr3_aa
TRBV10-3	TRBD1	CAISEAGTGHNNEQFF
TRBV5-4	-	CASSLELQVYEQYF
TRBV9	TRBD1	CASSASQGTEAFF
TRBV9	TRBD2	CASSDGTSRHEQYF
TRBV7-6	TRBD2	CASSWGLAGGQETQYF
TRBV27	-	CASSLNRNYEQYF
TRBV7-2	-	CASSFGVGVETQYF
TRBV28	-	CASRAHGQSGNTIYF
TRBV7-6	TRBD1	CASSLGWARGPDEKLFF
TRBV5-1	TRBD2	CASKGTSGRNEQFF
TRBV6-6	TRBD2	CASSYLGLAEETQYF
TRBV15	-	CATSRDLARKETQYF
TRBV28	-	CASSLSGPRTDTQYF
TRBV6-4	-	CASSEVAATDTQYF
TRBV9	-	CASSVGTVSYNEQFF
TRBV7-9	TRBD1	CASSQGGWEKLFF
TRBV28	-	CASSLTVQPQHF
TRBV4-2	-	CASSQDRVTGEQYF
TRBV4-2	TRBD1	CASSPTGGIGANVLTF
TRBV28	-	CASSHRGGGYTF
TRBV2	TRBD1	CATADRDGYTF
TRBV5-1	TRBD1	CASSFGQAKDRGYTF
TRBV10-1	TRBD2	CASSDPGLGDNEQFF
TRBV28	-	CASTLAGGGEKLFF
TRBV19	-	CASMGRTEAFF
TRBV27	-	CASRGFSNEKLFF
TRBV5-1	TRBD1	CASSAGGQGDSPLHF